This T cell receptor beta chain appears in the sequencing data of a study of technical replicates of blood from a handful of donors. Germline V gene lookup returns CDR1 LNHDA and CDR2 SQIVND (reference sequence). Trimming stripped 3 bases from V and 6 bases from J, with 8 bases between. The CDR3 runs to 12 residues. The assay was immunoSEQ multiplex PCR, and TCRdb's table has in-frame clones only and misses some. The sample includes about 84,000 clones, about 92% of them seen just once. Sequencing input: T cells isolated from PBMCs. The TCR comes from a human donor in good health. V is TRBV19 and J is TRBJ1-1, with no clear D. CDR3 sequence: CASSIGEPEAFF. CDR3 nucleotide sequence: TGTGCCAGTAGTATTGGAGAGCCTGAAGCTTTCTTT. Full variable domain (rest looked up from reference TRBV19 and TRBJ1-1): DGGITQSPKYLFRKEGQNVTLSCEQNLNHDAMYWYRQDPGQGLRLIYYSQIVNDFQKGDIAEGYSVSREKKESFPLTVTSAQKNPTAFYLCASSIGEPEAFFGQGTRLTVV.